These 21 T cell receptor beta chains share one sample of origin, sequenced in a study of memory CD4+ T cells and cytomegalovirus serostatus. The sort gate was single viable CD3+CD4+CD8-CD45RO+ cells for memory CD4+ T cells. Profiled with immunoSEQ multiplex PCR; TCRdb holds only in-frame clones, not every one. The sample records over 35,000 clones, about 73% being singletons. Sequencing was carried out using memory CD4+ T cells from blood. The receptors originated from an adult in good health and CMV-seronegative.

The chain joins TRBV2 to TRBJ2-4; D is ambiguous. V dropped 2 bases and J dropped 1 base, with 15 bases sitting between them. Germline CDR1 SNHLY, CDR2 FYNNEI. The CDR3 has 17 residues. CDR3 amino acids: CASSETIIAGAKNIQYF. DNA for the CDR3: TGTGCCAGCAGTGAAACAATTATTGCCGGGGCCAAAAACATTCAGTACTTC.

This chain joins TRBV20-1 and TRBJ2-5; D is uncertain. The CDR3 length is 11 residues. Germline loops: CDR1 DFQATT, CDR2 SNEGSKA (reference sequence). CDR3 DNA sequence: TGCAGCGCTGAGTTTCAGGAGACCCAGTACTTC. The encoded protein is CSAEFQETQYF.

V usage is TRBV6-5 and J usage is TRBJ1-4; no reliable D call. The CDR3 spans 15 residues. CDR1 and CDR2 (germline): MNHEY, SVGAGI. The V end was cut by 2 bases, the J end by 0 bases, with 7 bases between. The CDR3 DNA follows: TGTGCCAGCAGTTACGCCCGGACAACTAATGAAAAACTGTTTTTT. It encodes CASSYARTTNEKLFF.

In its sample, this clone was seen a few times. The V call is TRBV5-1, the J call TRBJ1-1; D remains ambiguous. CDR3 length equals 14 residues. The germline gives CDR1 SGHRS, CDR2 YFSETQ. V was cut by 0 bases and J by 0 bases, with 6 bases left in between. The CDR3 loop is CASSLDGVNTEAFF. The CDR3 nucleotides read TGCGCCAGCAGCTTGGACGGGGTGAACACTGAAGCTTTCTTT.

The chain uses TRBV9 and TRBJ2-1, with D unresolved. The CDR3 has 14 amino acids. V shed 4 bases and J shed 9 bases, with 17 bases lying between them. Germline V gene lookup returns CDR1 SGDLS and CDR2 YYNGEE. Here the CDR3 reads CASSTRTDAGEQFF. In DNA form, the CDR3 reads TGTGCCAGCAGCACCCGGACCGACGCAGGTGAGCAGTTCTTC.

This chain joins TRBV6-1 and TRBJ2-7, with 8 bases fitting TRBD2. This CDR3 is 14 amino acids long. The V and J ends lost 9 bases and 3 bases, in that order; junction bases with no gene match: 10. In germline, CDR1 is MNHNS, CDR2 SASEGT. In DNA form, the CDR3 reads TGTGCCAGTTTATTTAGCGGGGCTTACTACGAGCAGTACTTC. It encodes CASLFSGAYYEQYF.

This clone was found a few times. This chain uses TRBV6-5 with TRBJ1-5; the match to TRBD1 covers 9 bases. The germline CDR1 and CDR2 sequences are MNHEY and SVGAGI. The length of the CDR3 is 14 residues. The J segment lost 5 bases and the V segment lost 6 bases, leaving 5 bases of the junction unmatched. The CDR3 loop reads CASRRTGVDQPQHF. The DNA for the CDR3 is TGTGCCAGCAGACGGACAGGGGTCGATCAGCCCCAGCATTTT.

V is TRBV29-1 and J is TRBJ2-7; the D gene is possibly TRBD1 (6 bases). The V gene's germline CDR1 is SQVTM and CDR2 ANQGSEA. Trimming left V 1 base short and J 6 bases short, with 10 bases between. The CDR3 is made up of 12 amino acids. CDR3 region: CSVEVVRGEQYF. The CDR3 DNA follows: TGCAGCGTTGAAGTGGTCAGGGGCGAGCAGTACTTC.

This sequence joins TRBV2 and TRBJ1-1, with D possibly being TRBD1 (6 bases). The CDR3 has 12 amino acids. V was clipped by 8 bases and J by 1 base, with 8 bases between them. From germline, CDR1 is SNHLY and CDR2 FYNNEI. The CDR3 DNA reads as TGTGCCAGCCGGACAGCGAACACTGAAGCTTTCTTT. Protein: CASRTANTEAFF.

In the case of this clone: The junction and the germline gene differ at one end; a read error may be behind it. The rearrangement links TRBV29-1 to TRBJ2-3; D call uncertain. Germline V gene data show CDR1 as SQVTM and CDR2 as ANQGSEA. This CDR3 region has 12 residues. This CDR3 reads CSVEGLQPSLHF. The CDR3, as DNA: TGCAGCGTTGAAGGTCTACAGCCATCACTGCATTTT.

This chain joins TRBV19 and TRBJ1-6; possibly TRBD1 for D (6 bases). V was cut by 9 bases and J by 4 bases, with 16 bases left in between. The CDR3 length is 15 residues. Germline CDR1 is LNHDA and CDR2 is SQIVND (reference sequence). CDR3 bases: TGTGCCAGCAAGGACAGCCTTTTTTATAATTCACCCCTCCACTTT. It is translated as CASKDSLFYNSPLHF. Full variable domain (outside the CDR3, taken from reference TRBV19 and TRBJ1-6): DGGITQSPKYLFRKEGQNVTLSCEQNLNHDAMYWYRQDPGQGLRLIYYSQIVNDFQKGDIAEGYSVSREKKESFPLTVTSAQKNPTAFYLCASKDSLFYNSPLHFGNGTRLTVT.

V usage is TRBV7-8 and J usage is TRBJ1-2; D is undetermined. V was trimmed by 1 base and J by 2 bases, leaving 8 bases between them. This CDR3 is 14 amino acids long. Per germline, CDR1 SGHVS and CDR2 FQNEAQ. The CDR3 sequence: CASSLVGRNYGYTF. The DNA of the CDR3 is TGTGCCAGCAGCTTAGTGGGCAGAAACTATGGCTACACCTTC.

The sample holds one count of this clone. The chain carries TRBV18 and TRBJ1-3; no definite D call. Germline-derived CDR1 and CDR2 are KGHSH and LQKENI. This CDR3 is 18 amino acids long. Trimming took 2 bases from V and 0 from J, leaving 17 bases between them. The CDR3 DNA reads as TGTGCCAGCTCACCAGTTCCTTTCTCTGCCCACTCTGGAAACACCATATATTTT. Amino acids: CASSPVPFSAHSGNTIYF. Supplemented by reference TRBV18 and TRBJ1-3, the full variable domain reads NAGVMQNPRHLVRRRGQEARLRCSPMKGHSHVYWYRQLPEEGLKFMVYLQKENIIDESGMPKERFSAEFPKEGPSILRIQQVVRGDSAAYFCASSPVPFSAHSGNTIYFGEGSWLTVV.

The DNA of the CDR3 is TGTGCCAGCAGCTTAGCGCGGGCAGGCTCTGGAAACACCATATATTTT. The encoded protein is CASSLARAGSGNTIYF. The rearrangement joins TRBV7-6 to TRBJ1-3; D is ambiguous. The length of the CDR3 is 16 residues. Trimming removed 0 bases at V and 0 bases at J, with 9 bases between. Germline V gene data show CDR1 as SGHVS and CDR2 as FNYEAQ.

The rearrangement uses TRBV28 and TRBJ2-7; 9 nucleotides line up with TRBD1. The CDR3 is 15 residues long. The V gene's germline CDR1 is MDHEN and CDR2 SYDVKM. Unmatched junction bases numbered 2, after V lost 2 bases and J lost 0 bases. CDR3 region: CASSLPGQGSYEQYF. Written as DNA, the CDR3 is TGTGCCAGCAGTTTACCGGGACAGGGCTCCTACGAGCAGTACTTC.

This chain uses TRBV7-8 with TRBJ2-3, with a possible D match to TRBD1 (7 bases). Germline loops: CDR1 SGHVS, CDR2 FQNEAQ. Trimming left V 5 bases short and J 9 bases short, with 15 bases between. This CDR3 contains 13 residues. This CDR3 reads CASSHSPGGTQYF. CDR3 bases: TGTGCCAGCAGCCACTCCCCAGGGGGGACGCAGTATTTT.

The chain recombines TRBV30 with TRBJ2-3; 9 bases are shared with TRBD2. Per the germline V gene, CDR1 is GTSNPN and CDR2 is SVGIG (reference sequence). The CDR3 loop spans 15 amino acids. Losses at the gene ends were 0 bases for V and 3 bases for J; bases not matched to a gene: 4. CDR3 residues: CAWSVLAGRTDTQYF. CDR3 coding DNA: TGTGCCTGGAGTGTCCTAGCGGGGAGGACAGATACGCAGTATTTT.

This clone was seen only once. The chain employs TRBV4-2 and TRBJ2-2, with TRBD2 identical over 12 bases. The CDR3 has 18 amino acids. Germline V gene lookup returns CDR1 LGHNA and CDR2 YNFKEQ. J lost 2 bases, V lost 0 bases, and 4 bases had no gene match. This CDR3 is CASSQDPSGGANTGELFF. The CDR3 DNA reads TGTGCCAGCAGCCAAGATCCTAGCGGGGGGGCTAACACCGGGGAGCTGTTTTTT.

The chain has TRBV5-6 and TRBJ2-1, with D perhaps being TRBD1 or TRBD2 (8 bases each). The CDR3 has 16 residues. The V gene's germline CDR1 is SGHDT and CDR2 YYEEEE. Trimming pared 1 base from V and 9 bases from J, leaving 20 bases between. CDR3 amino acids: CASSLPGQGLGGEQFF. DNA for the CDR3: TGTGCCAGCAGCTTGCCCGGACAGGGACTAGGGGGTGAGCAGTTCTTC.

CDR3 loop: CASRVGGRMNTEAFF. In DNA form, the CDR3 reads TGTGCCAGCAGGGTGGGGGGCCGCATGAACACTGAAGCTTTCTTT. This chain connects TRBV27 to TRBJ1-1; possibly TRBD1 for D (6 bases). The CDR3 extends over 15 amino acids. Germline assignment: CDR1 MNHEY and CDR2 SMNVEV (reference sequence). Between the trimmed V and J ends, which lost 6 bases and 0 bases, there was a span of 14 bases.

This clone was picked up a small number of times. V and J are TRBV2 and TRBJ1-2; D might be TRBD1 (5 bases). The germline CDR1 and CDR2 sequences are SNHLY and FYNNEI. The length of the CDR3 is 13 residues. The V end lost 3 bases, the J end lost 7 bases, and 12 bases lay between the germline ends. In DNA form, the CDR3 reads TGTGCCAGCAGTGAGGACCCCGGGGGTGGCTACACCTTC. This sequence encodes CASSEDPGGGYTF.